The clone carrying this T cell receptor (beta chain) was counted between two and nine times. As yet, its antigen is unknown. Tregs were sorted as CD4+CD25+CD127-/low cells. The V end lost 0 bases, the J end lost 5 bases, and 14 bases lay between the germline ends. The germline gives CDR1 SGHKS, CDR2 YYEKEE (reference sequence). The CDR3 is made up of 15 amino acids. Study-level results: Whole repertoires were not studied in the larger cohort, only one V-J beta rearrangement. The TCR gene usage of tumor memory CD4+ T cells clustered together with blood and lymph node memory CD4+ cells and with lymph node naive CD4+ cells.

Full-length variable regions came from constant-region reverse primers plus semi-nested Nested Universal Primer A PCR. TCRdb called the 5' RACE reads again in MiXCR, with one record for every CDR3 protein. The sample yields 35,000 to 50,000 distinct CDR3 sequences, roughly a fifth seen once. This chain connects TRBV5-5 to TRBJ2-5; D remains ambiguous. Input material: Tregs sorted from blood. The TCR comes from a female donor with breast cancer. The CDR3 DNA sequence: TGTGCCAGCAGCTTGGTAGGGTCCGGGTTGGAGACCCAGTACTTC. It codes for CASSLVGSGLETQYF.